This record concerns one T cell receptor (beta chain) sequence. The table lists this clonotype with many counts. Its recognized antigen is unknown. Base qualities are not at hand, and no much larger clone is one base apart. This sample stems from a study of T cell repertoires in cytomegalovirus infection (dated by TCRdb to between 2018 and 2021). Notes on the research overall: Because public TCR beta signatures pointed to carriage of CMV infection together with the matching HLA type, the HLA type of each donor mattered for the analysis. Overall study results and their limits: The ex vivo response was dominated by HLA-C-restricted CMV-specific TCR beta clonotypes, which also provided the single most frequent clonotype in two of eight donors. Cumulative frequency of public TCR beta family members discriminated carriers of CMV infection plus the relevant HLA type in this cohort and an independent approximately 400-donor cohort.

Including cysteine and valine, the CDR3 has 14 amino acids. Just CDR3 DNA is preserved here, 42 bases in frame from base 1. Deletion took 6 bases off V and 1 base off J, with a span of 13 bases between the germline ends. CDR1 and CDR2, per the germline V gene, are MNHEY and SVGEGT. Sequencing was performed on an Illumina HiSeq 1500. TCRdb cleaned the public reads at Q25 with fastp, built clones with MiXCR and kept in-frame beta chains. Here each entry gathers all rows of one CDR3 protein and keeps the most common genes and DNA. The sample table lists almost 300,000 distinct CDR3 sequences, around 9.1% of them with a count of one. Clones ranked in the top ten supply around 2.4% of the sample.

This sequence uses TRBV6-2 or TRBV6-3 and TRBJ2-7, with a weak D call of TRBD1 (6 bases match). The TCR comes from a human donor in good health (CMV status not recorded). Some clones in this sample may be carry-over from other donors' samples. The sequencing input was PBMCs. The CDR3 reads CASSPTGNSYEQYV. The DNA sequence is given as TGTGCCAGCAGCCCTACAGGGAATTCCTACGAGCAGTACGTC.